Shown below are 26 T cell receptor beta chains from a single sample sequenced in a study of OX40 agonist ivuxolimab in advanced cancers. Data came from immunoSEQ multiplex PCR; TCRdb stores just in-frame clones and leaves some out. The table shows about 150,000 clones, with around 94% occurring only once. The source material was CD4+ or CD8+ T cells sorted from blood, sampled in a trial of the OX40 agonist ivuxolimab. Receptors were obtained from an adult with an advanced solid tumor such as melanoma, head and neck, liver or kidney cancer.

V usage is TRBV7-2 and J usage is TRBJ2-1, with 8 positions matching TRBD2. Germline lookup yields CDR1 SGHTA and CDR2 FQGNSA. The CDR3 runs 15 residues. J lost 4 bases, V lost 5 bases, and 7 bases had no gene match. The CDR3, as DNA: TGTGCCAGCAGCGTCCGCGGGGGGTCTTACAATGAGCAGTTCTTC. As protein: CASSVRGGSYNEQFF.

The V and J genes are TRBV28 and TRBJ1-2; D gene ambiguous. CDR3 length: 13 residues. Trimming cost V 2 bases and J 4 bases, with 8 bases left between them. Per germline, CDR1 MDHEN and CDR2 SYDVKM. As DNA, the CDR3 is TGTGCCAGCAGTTTAGAGGGTCCCTATGGCTACACCTTC. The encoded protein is CASSLEGPYGYTF.

CDR3 bases: TGTGCCAGCTCACCAAGACAGGGCGGCAATCAGCCCCAGCATTTT. This translates into CASSPRQGGNQPQHF. The J gene is TRBJ1-5, the V gene TRBV18, with 7 bases fitting TRBD1. The CDR3 is 15 amino acids. CDR1 KGHSH and CDR2 LQKENI come from the germline V gene. Unmatched junction bases numbered 3, after V lost 2 bases and J lost 2 bases.

The CDR3 nucleotides read TGTGCCAGCTCACCCGACAGGGAGGAAAAACTGTTTTTT. It translates to CASSPDREEKLFF. The chain employs TRBV18 and TRBJ1-4; 7 bases align to TRBD1. The CDR3 runs to 13 residues. After removal of 3 bases from V and 8 bases from J, the junction contained 3 bases not matched to a gene. Germline V lookup: CDR1 KGHSH, CDR2 LQKENI.

The CDR3 protein is CASSQTSGNYNEQFF. The DNA for the CDR3 is TGTGCCAGCAGCCAGACTAGCGGAAACTACAATGAGCAGTTCTTC. The chain carries TRBV13 and TRBJ2-1; TRBD2 matches at 9 bases. CDR1 is PRHDT, CDR2 FYEKMQ, per germline (reference sequence). Trimming took 5 bases from V and 3 from J; bases not matched to a gene: 5. The CDR3 runs to 15 residues.

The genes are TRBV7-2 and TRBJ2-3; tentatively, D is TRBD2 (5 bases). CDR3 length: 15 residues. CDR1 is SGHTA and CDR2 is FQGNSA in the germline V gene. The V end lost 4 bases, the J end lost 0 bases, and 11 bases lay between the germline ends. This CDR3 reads CASSSAVTSTDTQYF. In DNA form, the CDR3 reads TGTGCCAGCAGCTCAGCGGTTACTAGCACAGATACGCAGTATTTT.

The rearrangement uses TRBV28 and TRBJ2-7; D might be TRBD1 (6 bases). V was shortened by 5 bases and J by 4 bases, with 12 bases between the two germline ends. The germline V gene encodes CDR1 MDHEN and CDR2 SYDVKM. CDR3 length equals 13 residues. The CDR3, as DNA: TGTGCCAGCAGTCAGGGGCGCCGGTACGAGCAGTACTTC. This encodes CASSQGRRYEQYF.

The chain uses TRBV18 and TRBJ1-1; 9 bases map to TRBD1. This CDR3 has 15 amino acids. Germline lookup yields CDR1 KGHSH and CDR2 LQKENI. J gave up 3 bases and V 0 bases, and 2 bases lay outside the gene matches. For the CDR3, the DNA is TGTGCCAGCTCACCACCGGGACAGGGTGACACTGAAGCTTTCTTT. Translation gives CASSPPGQGDTEAFF.

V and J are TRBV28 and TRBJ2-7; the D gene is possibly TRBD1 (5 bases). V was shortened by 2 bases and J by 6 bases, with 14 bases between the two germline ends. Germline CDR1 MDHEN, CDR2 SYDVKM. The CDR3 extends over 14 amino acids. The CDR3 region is CASSLDQGLVEQYF. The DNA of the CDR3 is TGTGCCAGCAGTTTAGACCAGGGCTTGGTCGAGCAGTACTTC.

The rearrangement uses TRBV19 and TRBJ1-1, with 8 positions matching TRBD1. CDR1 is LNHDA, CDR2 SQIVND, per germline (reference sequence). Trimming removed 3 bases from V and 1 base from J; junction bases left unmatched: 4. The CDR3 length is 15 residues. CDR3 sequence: CASSIRDRGNTEAFF. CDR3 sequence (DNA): TGTGCCAGTAGTATCCGTGACAGGGGGAACACTGAAGCTTTCTTT.

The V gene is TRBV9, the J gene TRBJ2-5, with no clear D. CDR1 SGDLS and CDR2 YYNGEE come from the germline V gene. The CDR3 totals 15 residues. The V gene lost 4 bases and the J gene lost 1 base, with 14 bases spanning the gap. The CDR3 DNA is TGTGCCAGCAGCCCCCCCTCGGTGGGCCAAGAGACCCAGTACTTC. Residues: CASSPPSVGQETQYF.

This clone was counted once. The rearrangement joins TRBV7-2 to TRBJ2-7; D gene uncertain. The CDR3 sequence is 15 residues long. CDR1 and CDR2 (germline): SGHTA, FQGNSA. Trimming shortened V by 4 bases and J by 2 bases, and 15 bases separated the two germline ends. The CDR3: CASSSKRGPPYEQYF. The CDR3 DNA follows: TGTGCCAGCAGCTCCAAGCGAGGACCCCCCTACGAGCAGTACTTC.

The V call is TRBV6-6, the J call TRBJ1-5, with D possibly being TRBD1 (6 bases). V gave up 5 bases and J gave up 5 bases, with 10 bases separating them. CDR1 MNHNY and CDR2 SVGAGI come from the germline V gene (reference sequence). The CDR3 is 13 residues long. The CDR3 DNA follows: TGTGCCAGCAGTATCAGGGGCTATCAGCCCCAGCATTTT. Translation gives CASSIRGYQPQHF.

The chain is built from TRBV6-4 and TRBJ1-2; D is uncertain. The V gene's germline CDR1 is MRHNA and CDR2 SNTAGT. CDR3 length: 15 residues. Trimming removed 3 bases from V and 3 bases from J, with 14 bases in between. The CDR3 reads CASSETTASYYGYTF. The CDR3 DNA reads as TGTGCCAGCAGTGAGACCACCGCCAGCTACTATGGCTACACCTTC.

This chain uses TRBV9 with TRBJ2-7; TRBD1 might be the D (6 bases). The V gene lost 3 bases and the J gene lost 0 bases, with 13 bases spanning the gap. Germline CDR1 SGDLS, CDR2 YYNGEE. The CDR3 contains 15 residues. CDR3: CASSARTGSSYEQYF. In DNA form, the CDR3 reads TGTGCCAGCAGCGCCCGCACAGGGAGCTCCTACGAGCAGTACTTC.

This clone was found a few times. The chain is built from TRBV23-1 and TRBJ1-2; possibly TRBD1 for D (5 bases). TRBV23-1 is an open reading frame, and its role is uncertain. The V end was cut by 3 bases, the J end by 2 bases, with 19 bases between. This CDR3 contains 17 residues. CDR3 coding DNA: TGCGCCAGCAGTCACCCTGCCTCCGGGACTGAGAACTATGGCTACACCTTC. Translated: CASSHPASGTENYGYTF.

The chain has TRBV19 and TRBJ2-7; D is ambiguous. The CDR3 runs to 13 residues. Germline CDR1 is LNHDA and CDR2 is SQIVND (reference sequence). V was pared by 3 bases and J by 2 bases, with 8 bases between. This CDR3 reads CASSISGPYEQYF. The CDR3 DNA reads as TGTGCCAGTAGTATCTCTGGACCCTACGAGCAGTACTTC.

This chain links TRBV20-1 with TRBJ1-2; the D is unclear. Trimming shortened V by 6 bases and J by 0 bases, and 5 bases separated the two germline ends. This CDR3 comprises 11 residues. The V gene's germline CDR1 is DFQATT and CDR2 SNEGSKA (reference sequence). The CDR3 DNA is TGCAGTGCCTGGGCTAACTATGGCTACACCTTC. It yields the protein CSAWANYGYTF.

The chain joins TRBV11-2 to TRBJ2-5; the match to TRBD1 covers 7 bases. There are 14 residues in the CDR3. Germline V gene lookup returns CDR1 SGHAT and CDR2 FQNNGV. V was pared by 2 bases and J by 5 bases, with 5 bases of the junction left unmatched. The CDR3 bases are TGTGCCAGCAGCTTATTTAGGGGGCACGAGACCCAGTACTTC. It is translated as CASSLFRGHETQYF.

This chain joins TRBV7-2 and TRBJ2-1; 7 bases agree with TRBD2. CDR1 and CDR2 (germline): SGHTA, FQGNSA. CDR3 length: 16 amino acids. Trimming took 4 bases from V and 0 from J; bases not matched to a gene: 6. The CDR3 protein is CASSSPSGGSYNEQFF. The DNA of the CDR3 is TGTGCCAGCAGCTCTCCTAGCGGTGGCTCCTACAATGAGCAGTTCTTC.

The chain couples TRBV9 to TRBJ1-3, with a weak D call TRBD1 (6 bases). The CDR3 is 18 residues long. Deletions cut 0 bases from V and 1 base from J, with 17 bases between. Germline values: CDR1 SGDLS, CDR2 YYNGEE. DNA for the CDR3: TGTGCCAGCAGCGTAGAAGGCCAGGGGATAGTTTCTGGAAACACCATATATTTT. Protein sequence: CASSVEGQGIVSGNTIYF.

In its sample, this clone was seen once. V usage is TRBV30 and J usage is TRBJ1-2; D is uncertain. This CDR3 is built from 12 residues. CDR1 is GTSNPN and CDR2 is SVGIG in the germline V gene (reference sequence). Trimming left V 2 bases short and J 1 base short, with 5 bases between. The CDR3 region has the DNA TGTGCCTGGAGTCCGGGTAACTATGGCTACACCTTC. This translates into CAWSPGNYGYTF.

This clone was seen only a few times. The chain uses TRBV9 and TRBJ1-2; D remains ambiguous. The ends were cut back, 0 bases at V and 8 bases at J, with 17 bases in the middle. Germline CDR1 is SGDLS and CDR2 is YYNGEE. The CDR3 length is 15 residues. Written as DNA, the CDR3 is TGTGCCAGCAGCGTAGCTGAGACTGTATCTTACGGCTACACCTTC. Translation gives CASSVAETVSYGYTF.

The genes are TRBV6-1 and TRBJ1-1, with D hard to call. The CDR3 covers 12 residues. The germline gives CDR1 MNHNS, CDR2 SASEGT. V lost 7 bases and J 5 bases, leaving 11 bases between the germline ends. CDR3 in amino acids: CASIQARTEAFF. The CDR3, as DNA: TGTGCCAGCATCCAAGCGAGAACTGAAGCTTTCTTT.

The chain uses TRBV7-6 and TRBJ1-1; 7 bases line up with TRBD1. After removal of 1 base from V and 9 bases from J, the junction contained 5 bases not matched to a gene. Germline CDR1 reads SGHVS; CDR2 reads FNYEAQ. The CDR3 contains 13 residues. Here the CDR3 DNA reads TGTGCCAGCAGCTTAGTTGACAGGGAGAAAGCTTTCTTT. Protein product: CASSLVDREKAFF. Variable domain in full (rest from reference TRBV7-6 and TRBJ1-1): GAGVSQSPRYKVTKRGQDVALRCDPISGHVSLYWYRQALGQGPEFLTYFNYEAQQDKSGLPNDRFSAERPEGSISTLTIQRTEQRDSAMYRCASSLVDREKAFFGQGTRLTVV.

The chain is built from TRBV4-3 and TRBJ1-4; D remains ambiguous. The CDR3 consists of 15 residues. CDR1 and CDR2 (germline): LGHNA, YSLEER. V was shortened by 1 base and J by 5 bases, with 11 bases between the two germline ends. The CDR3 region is CASSQGGVFNEKLFF. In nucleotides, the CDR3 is TGCGCCAGCAGCCAAGGCGGGGTCTTCAATGAAAAACTGTTTTTT.